This T cell receptor (beta chain) derives from a study of shared T cell receptors in the human thymus. This clone was observed once. Some clones are missing from TCRdb's copy, which holds only in-frame ones; the method was immunoSEQ multiplex PCR. The sample records about 380,000 clones, 95% being singletons. The CDR3 runs 16 residues. Trimming stripped 2 bases from V and 0 bases from J, with 11 bases between. From germline, CDR1 is MDHEN and CDR2 SYDVKM. The sample comprised thymocytes. The clonotype comes from a human donor. This rearrangement joins TRBV28 to TRBJ1-3; D ambiguous. CDR3 sequence (DNA): TGTGCCAGCAGTTTAATGGGCCCGGCCTCTGGAAACACCATATATTTT. This encodes CASSLMGPASGNTIYF.